Each of the 2 T cell receptor beta chains below was sequenced from the same sample in a study of shared clonotypes between healthy human individuals (dated by TCRdb to about 2020). Receptors were amplified or captured by the immunoSEQ multiplex PCR assay. TCRdb retrieved this table from immuneACCESS and kept in-frame rearrangements only. Not all clones are present; in checked studies, unresolved V genes account for under half, and no reason is known for the remainder. This sample is represented by about 470,000 clones; about 76% of them were singletons. Approximately 13% of the sample is held by the ten biggest clonotypes. The sample was PBMCs. These TCRs come from a woman in her 40s in good health. Some clones in this sample may be carry-over from other donors' samples.

Turning to this clone: This same CDR3 is encoded by further DNA sequences in the sample. The rearrangement uses TRBV4-2 and TRBJ1-5; D might be TRBD1 (5 bases). The germline gives CDR1 LGHNA, CDR2 YNFKEQ. The CDR3 contains 16 residues. Between the trimmed V and J ends, which lost 1 base and 7 bases, there was a span of 17 bases. For the CDR3, the DNA is TGTGCCAGCAGCCAAGGGGGATCAGGGTGGGACCAGCCCCAGCATTTT. This codes for CASSQGGSGWDQPQHF.

The V gene is TRBV7-5, the J gene TRBJ2-7; TRBD1 is the table's D call, not checked against the DNA. TRBV7-5 is deemed a pseudogene. CDR3 length equals 17 residues. The CDR3 reads CARSPLVWPVFSYEQYF. Here the CDR3 DNA reads TGTGCCAGAAGCCCCCTGGTCTGGCCAGTATTCTCCTACGAGCAGTACTTC.